This TCR beta chain was identified in a study of T cell responses to AZD1222 COVID-19 vaccine. Only in-frame clones appear in the TCRdb table, and some are missing; sequencing was by immunoSEQ multiplex PCR. The sample lists around 180,000 clones, 88% occurring once. Findings of the study overall: Reports say nearly half of spike-specific TCRs go after unmutated variant regions. The study found vaccine-associated CD4 TCRs spanning spike, dominant at 160-218 and 743-854. The repertoires were collected only after the peak T cell response. The sample set comprised mostly white British donors with more females, and clonal diversity was possibly underestimated.

As regards this clone: The antigen remains unidentified.

This TCR came from an adult who received the AZD1222 COVID-19 vaccine. Sequencing used peripheral blood, obtained 28 days after the second AZD1222 dose.

The CDR3 nucleotides read TGTGCCAGCAGTTCGAGGGACCATCCAAAGGGCTACACCTTC. The encoded protein is CASSSRDHPKGYTF. V is TRBV28 and J is TRBJ1-2; D is possibly TRBD1 (5 bases). Germline lookup yields CDR1 MDHEN and CDR2 SYDVKM. The CDR3 covers 14 residues. The V end was cut by 4 bases, the J end by 8 bases, with 17 bases between.